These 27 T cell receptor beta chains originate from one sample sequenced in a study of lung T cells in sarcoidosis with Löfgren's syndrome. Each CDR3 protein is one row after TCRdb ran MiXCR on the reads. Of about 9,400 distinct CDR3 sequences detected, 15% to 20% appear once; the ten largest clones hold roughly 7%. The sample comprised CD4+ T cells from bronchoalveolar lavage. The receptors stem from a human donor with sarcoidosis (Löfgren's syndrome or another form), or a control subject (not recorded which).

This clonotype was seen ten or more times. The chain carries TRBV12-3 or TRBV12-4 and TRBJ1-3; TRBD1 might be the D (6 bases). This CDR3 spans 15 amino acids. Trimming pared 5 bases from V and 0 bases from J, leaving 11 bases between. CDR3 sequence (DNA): TGTGCCAGCAGTCCGGACAGTTTCTCTGGAAACACCATATATTTT. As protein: CASSPDSFSGNTIYF.

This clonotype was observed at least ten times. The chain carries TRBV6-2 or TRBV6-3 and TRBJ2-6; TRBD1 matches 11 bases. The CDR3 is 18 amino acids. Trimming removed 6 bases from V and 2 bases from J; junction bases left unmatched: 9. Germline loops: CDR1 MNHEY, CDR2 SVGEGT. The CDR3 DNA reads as TGTGCCAGCAGGCCCCTTGGACAGGGGGCAACTGGGGCCAACGTCCTGACTTTC. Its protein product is CASRPLGQGATGANVLTF.

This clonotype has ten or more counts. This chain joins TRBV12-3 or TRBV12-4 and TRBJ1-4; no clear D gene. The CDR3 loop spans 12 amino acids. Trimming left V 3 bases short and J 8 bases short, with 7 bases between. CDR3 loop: CASSFGLEKLFF. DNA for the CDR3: TGTGCCAGCAGTTTCGGTTTAGAAAAACTGTTTTTT.

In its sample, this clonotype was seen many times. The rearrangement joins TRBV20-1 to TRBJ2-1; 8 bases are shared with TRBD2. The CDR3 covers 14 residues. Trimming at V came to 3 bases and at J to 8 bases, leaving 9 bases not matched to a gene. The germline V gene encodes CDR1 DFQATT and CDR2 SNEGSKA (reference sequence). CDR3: CSASLAGGRDEQFF. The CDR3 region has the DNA TGCAGTGCTAGCTTGGCGGGGGGCCGCGATGAGCAGTTCTTC.

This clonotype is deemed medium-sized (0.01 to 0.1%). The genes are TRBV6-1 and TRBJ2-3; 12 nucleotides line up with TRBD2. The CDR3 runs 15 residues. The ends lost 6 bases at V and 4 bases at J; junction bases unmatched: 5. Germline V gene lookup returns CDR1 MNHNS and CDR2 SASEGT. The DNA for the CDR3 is TGTGCCAGCAGATTTCTAGCGGGAGGGCCAGATACGCAGTATTTT. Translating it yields CASRFLAGGPDTQYF.

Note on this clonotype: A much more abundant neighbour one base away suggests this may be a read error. The CDR3 DNA sequence: TGTGCCAGCAGCTTATTTGACAGGGAGGCCCAGTACTTC. It yields the protein CASSLFDREAQYF. V gene TRBV11-2 combines with J gene TRBJ2-5, with a possible D match to TRBD1 (7 bases). V lost 2 bases, J lost 9 bases, and 13 bases lay in between. The germline V gene has CDR1 SGHAT and CDR2 FQNNGV. The CDR3 has 13 residues.

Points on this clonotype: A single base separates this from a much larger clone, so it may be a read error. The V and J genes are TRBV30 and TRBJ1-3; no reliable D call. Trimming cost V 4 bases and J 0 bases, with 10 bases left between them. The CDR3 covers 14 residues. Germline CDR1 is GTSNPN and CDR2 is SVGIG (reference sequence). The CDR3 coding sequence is TGTGCCTGGAATGTCCGGGGCTCTGGAAACACCATATATTTT. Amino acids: CAWNVRGSGNTIYF.

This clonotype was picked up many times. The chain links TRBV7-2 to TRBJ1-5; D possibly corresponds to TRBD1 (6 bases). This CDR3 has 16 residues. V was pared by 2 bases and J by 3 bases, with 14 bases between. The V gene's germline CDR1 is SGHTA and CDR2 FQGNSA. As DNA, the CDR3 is TGTGCCAGCAGCTTATCCGCAGGGGCCATCAATCAGCCCCAGCATTTT. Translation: CASSLSAGAINQPQHF.

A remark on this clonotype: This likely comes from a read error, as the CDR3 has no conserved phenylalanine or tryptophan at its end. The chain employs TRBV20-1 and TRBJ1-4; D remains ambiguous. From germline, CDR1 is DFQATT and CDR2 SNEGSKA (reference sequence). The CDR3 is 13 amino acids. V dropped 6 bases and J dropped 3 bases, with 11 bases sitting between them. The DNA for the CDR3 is TGCAGTGCCACGACGGGATCTAATGAAAAACTGTTTTCT. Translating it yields CSATTGSNEKLFS.

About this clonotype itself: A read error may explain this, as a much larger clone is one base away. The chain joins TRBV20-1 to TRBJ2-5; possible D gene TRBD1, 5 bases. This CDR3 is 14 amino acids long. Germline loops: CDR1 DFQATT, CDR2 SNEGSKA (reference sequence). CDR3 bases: TGCAGTGCTAGCCCCGGACACAGCCAAGAGACCCAGCACTTC. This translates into CSASPGHSQETQHF.

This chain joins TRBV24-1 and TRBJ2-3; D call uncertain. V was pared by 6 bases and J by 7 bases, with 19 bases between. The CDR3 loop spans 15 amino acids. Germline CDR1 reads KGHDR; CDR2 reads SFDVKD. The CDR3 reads CATSTRGLPPHTQYF. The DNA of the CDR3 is TGTGCCACCAGTACACGAGGCCTCCCCCCACATACGCAGTATTTT.

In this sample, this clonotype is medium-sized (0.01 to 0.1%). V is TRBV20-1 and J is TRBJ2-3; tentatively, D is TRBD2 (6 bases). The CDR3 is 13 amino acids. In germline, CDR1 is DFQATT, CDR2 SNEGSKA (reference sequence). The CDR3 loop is CSSGTSLTDTQYF. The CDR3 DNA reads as TGCAGCTCCGGGACTTCGCTCACAGATACGCAGTATTTT.

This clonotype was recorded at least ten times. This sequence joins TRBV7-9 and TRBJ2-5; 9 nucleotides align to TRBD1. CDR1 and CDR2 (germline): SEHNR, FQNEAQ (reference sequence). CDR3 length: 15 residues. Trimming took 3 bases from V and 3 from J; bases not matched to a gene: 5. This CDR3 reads CASSLPGTGKETQYF. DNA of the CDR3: TGTGCCAGCAGCTTGCCCGGGACAGGGAAAGAGACCCAGTACTTC.

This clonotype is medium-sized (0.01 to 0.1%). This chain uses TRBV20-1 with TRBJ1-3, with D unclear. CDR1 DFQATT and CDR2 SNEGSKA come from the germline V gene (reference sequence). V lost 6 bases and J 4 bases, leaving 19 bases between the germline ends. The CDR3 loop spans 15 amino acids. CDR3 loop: CSAASPRGLGNTIYF. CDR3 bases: TGCAGTGCCGCCTCCCCCCGAGGGTTAGGAAACACCATATATTTT.

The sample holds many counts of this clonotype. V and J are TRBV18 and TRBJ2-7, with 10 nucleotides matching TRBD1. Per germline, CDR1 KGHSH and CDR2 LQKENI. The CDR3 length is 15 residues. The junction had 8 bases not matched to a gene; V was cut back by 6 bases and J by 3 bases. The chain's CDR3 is CASSLGQGSVYEQYF. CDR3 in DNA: TGTGCCAGCTCCCTGGGACAGGGGAGCGTCTACGAGCAGTACTTC.

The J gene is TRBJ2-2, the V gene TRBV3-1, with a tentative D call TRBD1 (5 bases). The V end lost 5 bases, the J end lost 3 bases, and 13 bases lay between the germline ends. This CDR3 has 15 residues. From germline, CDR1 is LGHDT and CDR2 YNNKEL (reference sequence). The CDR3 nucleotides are TGTGCCAGCAGCTTAGCCCAGGGTTACACCGGGGAGCTGTTTTTT. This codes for CASSLAQGYTGELFF.

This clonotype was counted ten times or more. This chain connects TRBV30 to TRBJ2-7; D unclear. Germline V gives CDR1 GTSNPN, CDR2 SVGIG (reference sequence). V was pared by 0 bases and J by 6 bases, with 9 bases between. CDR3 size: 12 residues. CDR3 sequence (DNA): TGTGCCTGGAGTGTAAGCCCTTCCGAGCAGTACTTC. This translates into CAWSVSPSEQYF.

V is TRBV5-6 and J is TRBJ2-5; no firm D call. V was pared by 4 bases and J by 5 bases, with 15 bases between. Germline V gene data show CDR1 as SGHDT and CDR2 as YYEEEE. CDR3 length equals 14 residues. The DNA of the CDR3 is TGTGCCAGCAGCGGATTCATCGCCAGGGAGACCCAGTACTTC. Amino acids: CASSGFIARETQYF.

CDR3 loop: CASSLDGRADNEQFF. CDR3 coding DNA: TGTGCCAGCAGCTTAGACGGCAGGGCGGACAATGAGCAGTTCTTC. The rearrangement uses TRBV11-3 and TRBJ2-1; D perhaps matches TRBD1 (5 bases). Looked up from germline, CDR1 is SGHNT and CDR2 is YENEEA. The CDR3 totals 15 residues. V was trimmed by 0 bases and J by 5 bases, leaving 11 bases between them.

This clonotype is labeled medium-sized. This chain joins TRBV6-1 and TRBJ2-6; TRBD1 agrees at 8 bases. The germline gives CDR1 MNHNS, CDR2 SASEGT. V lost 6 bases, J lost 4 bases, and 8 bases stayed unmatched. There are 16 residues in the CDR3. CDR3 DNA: TGTGCCAGCAGCAGCGTCAGGGGGCCGGGGGCCAACGTCCTGACTTTC. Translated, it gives CASSSVRGPGANVLTF.

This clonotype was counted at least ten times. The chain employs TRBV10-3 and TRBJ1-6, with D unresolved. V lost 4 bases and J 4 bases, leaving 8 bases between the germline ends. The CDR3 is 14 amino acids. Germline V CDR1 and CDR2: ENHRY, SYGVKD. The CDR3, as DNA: TGTGCCATCAGTGTTGACCGATATAATTCACCCCTCCACTTT. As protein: CAISVDRYNSPLHF.

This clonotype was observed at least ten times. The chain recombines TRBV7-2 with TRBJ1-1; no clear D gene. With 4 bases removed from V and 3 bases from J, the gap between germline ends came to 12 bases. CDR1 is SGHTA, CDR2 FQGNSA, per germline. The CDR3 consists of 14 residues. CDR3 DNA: TGTGCCAGCAGCTGGAAGGCCGGGGACACTGAAGCTTTCTTT. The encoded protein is CASSWKAGDTEAFF.

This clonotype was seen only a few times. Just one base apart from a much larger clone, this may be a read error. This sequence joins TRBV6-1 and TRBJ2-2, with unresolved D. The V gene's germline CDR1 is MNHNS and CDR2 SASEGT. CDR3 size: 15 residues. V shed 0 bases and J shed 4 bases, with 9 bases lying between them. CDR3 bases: TGTGCCAGCAGTGAAGCGGTTAGTGGCACCGGGGAGCTGTTTTTT. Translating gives CASSEAVSGTGELFF.

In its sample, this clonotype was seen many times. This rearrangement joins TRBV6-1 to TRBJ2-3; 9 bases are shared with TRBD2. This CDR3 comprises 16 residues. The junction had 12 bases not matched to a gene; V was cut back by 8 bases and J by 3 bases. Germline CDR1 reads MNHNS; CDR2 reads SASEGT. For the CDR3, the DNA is TGTGCCAGCGAAAAACGGGCGGGGGGGGTGACAGATACGCAGTATTTT. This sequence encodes CASEKRAGGVTDTQYF.

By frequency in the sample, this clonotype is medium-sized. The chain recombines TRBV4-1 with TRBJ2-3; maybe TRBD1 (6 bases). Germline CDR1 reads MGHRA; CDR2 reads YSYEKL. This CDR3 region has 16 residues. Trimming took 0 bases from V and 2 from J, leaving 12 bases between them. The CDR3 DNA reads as TGCGCCAGCAGCCAAGATTTGGGGGCCCTCACAGATACGCAGTATTTT. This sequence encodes CASSQDLGALTDTQYF.

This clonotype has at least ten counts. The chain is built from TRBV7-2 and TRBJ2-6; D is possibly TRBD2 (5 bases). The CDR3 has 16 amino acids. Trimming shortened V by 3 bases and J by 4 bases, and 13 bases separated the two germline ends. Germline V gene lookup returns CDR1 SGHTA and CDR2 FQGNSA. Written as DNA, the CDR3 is TGTGCCAGCAGCTTCCGGACGGGATTAGGGGCCAACGTCCTGACTTTC. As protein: CASSFRTGLGANVLTF.

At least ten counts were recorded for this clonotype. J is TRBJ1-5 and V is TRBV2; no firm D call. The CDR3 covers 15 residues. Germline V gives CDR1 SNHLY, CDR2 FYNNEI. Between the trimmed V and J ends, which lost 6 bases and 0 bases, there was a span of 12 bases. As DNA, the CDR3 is TGTGCCAGCAGCCCGGGTCCAGATAGCAATCAGCCCCAGCATTTT. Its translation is CASSPGPDSNQPQHF. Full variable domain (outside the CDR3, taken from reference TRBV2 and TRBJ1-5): EPEVTQTPSHQVTQMGQEVILRCVPISNHLYFYWYRQILGQKVEFLVSFYNNEISEKSEIFDDQFSVERPDGSNFTLKIRSTKLEDSAMYFCASSPGPDSNQPQHFGDGTRLSIL.